The clone carrying this T cell receptor (beta chain) is a singleton in its sample. Assay used: immunoSEQ multiplex PCR; TCRdb lists only in-frame clones, some missing. The sample contains more than 150,000 clones, approximately 79% of which appear only once. The sample is drawn from a study of blood T cell repertoires in COVID-19. Overall study: Material from acute and convalescent COVID-19 was sourced from the United States, Italy and Spain.

The CDR3 consists of 16 residues. CDR1 is MNHEY, CDR2 SMNVEV, per germline (reference sequence). V lost 5 bases and J 3 bases, leaving 16 bases between the germline ends. V is TRBV27 and J is TRBJ2-2; D is possibly TRBD1 (5 bases). What was sequenced was peripheral blood. The clonotype comes from a man in his 60s with active or convalescent COVID-19. In nucleotides, the CDR3 is TGTGCCAGCAGTCCCTGGACAAACATCGACACCGGGGAGCTGTTTTTT. Translating gives CASSPWTNIDTGELFF.